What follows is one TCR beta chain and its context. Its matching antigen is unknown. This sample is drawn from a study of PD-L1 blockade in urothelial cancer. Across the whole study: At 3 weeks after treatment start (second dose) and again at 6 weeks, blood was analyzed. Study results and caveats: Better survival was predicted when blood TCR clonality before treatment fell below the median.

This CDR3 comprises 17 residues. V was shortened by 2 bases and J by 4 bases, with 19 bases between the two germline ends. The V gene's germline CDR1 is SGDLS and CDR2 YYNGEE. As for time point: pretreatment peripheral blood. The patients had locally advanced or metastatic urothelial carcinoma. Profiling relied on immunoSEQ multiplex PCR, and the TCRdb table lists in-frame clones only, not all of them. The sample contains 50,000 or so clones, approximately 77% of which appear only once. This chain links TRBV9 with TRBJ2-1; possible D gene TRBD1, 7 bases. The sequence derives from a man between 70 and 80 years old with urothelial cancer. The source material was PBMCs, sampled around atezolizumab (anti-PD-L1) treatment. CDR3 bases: TGTGCCAGCAGCGTCAACCAGGCAGGGGGGTCGTACAATGAGCAGTTCTTC. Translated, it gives CASSVNQAGGSYNEQFF.